Following are 28 T cell receptor beta chains from one sample sequenced in a study of cytomegalovirus exposure and HLA in healthy donors. PCR used 60 Vbeta primers and 13 Jbeta primers. Method: immunoSEQ multiplex PCR; TCRdb's copy keeps in-frame clones and lacks some. Among 250,000 to 350,000 clones, roughly 70% were seen once, and the ten largest hold roughly 2.4%. The sample comprised PBMCs. These receptors were collected from a female donor in good health and CMV-seronegative.

V gene TRBV6-5 combines with J gene TRBJ2-7; a possible D gene is TRBD2 (6 bases). Trimming cost V 4 bases and J 7 bases, with 17 bases left between them. Germline values: CDR1 MNHEY, CDR2 SVGAGI. The CDR3 is 14 residues long. Written as DNA, the CDR3 is TGTGCCAGCAGTTCTTGGACACTAGGAGGGGAGCAGTACTTC. Protein: CASSSWTLGGEQYF.

V gene TRBV27 combines with J gene TRBJ2-3, with 7 bases lining up with TRBD1. The CDR3 spans 13 residues. The trim removed 11 bases at V and 2 bases at J, leaving 7 bases unmatched. Germline lookup yields CDR1 MNHEY and CDR2 SMNVEV (reference sequence). For the CDR3, the DNA is TGTGCCTCACGGACAGGACTCACAGATACGCAGTATTTT. Translating gives CASRTGLTDTQYF.

Of note for this clone: This CDR3 is also generated by other DNA sequences in the sample. The CDR3 DNA reads TGTGCCAGCAGTTCAAGCGGGAGACCCTACGAGCAGTACTTC. Translation: CASSSSGRPYEQYF. J is TRBJ2-7 and V is TRBV28, with 8 nucleotides matching TRBD2. Germline V gene lookup returns CDR1 MDHEN and CDR2 SYDVKM. V dropped 4 bases and J dropped 2; count of bases not matched to a gene: 4. The CDR3 sequence is 14 residues long.

This clone appeared once. This sequence joins TRBV9 and TRBJ2-5; D is uncertain. The length of the CDR3 is 14 residues. Germline V CDR1 and CDR2: SGDLS, YYNGEE. Trimming removed 0 bases from V and 2 bases from J, with 8 bases in between. DNA for the CDR3: TGTGCCAGCAGCGTAGAATGGGCTCAAGAGACCCAGTACTTC. It specifies CASSVEWAQETQYF.

This clone has a handful of counts. The rearrangement links TRBV5-6 to TRBJ1-1; 8 bases map to TRBD1. CDR3 length: 14 residues. J gave up 7 bases and V 2 bases, and 7 bases lay outside the gene matches. Germline values: CDR1 SGHDT, CDR2 YYEEEE. The CDR3 DNA follows: TGTGCCAGCAGCTTAGGGACAGGAGCCCATGAAGCTTTCTTT. Translation gives CASSLGTGAHEAFF.

This clone has just a few counts. J is TRBJ1-5 and V is TRBV6-6, with 9 bases matching TRBD1. The CDR3 is made up of 13 amino acids. CDR1 is MNHNY, CDR2 SVGAGI, per germline (reference sequence). V lost 8 bases, J lost 6 bases, and 5 bases stayed unmatched. This chain's CDR3 is CASAQGAGQPQHF. The DNA for the CDR3 is TGTGCCAGCGCACAGGGGGCGGGTCAGCCCCAGCATTTT.

This chain joins TRBV7-9 and TRBJ1-2; tentatively, D is TRBD1 (5 bases). Trimming removed 6 bases from V and 0 bases from J, with 17 bases in between. The CDR3 sequence is 16 residues long. Germline values: CDR1 SEHNR, CDR2 FQNEAQ (reference sequence). The CDR3 reads CASSESPGGANYGYTF. The CDR3 region has the DNA TGTGCCAGCAGTGAATCGCCGGGGGGAGCTAACTATGGCTACACCTTC.

The chain uses TRBV27 and TRBJ1-3; possibly TRBD1 for D (5 bases). The CDR3 covers 13 residues. Germline V CDR1 and CDR2: MNHEY, SMNVEV (reference sequence). The V gene lost 3 bases and the J gene lost 7 bases, with 10 bases spanning the gap. The CDR3 DNA is TGTGCCAGCAGTTTCGGGGGAGACAACACCATATATTTT. Its translation: CASSFGGDNTIYF.

This chain connects TRBV5-1 to TRBJ2-5, with 9 bases matching TRBD1. CDR3 length: 17 residues. Germline trimming cut 1 base from V and 4 bases from J; bases unmatched to any gene: 11. Germline CDR1 is SGHRS and CDR2 is YFSETQ. CDR3 loop: CASSLTIPDRGRETQYF. The CDR3 nucleotides read TGCGCCAGCAGCTTGACTATCCCGGACAGGGGAAGAGAGACCCAGTACTTC.

This rearrangement joins TRBV5-1 to TRBJ2-7, with 8 positions matching TRBD2. The germline V gene encodes CDR1 SGHRS and CDR2 YFSETQ. The CDR3 is 16 residues long. The V and J ends lost 0 bases and 4 bases, in that order; junction bases with no gene match: 9. CDR3 in DNA: TGCGCCAGCAGCTTGGCCGGGGCGGGAGGTTCGTACGAGCAGTACTTC. This encodes CASSLAGAGGSYEQYF.

There are a few counts of this clone. The chain uses TRBV27 and TRBJ1-1, with 8 bases that match TRBD1. The CDR3 has 13 residues. CDR1 is MNHEY, CDR2 SMNVEV, per germline (reference sequence). V shed 3 bases, J shed 7 bases, and the junction held 4 bases outside the gene matches. CDR3 DNA sequence: TGTGCCAGCAGTTTTGGCAGGGGGCGTGAAGCTTTCTTT. As protein: CASSFGRGREAFF.

The V and J genes are TRBV19 and TRBJ1-5; TRBD1 matches 11 bases. The CDR3 has 16 amino acids. V lost 9 bases to trimming and J lost 7 bases; unmatched junction nucleotides: 14. Germline V gene sequence: CDR1 LNHDA, CDR2 SQIVND (reference sequence). This chain's CDR3 is CASINPGQGVGQPQHF. CDR3 DNA: TGTGCCAGCATAAATCCGGGACAGGGGGTAGGACAGCCCCAGCATTTT. Full variable domain (remainder filled in from reference TRBV19 and TRBJ1-5): DGGITQSPKYLFRKEGQNVTLSCEQNLNHDAMYWYRQDPGQGLRLIYYSQIVNDFQKGDIAEGYSVSREKKESFPLTVTSAQKNPTAFYLCASINPGQGVGQPQHFGDGTRLSIL.

The chain is built from TRBV7-2 and TRBJ2-7; 10 positions match TRBD2. Trimming cost V 1 base and J 2 bases; bases outside gene matches: 11. Germline V lookup: CDR1 SGHTA, CDR2 FQGNSA. The CDR3 has 18 amino acids. CDR3 sequence reads: CASSLGVLGLAVAYEQYF. CDR3 nucleotides: TGTGCCAGCAGCTTAGGGGTCCTCGGACTAGCGGTAGCCTACGAGCAGTACTTC.

This clone was seen once. V gene TRBV6-4 combines with J gene TRBJ1-2; 7 nucleotides align to TRBD1. Per germline, CDR1 MRHNA and CDR2 SNTAGT. V was pared by 3 bases and J by 4 bases, with 2 bases of the junction left unmatched. The length of the CDR3 is 13 residues. CDR3 amino acids: CASSEQGTYGYTF. CDR3 coding DNA: TGTGCCAGCAGTGAACAGGGGACCTATGGCTACACCTTC.

The chain joins TRBV19 to TRBJ2-5, with unresolved D. The end of the DNA aligns better with TRBJ2-7, so the J call may be wrong. Looked up from germline, CDR1 is LNHDA and CDR2 is SQIVND (reference sequence). This CDR3 has 13 residues. The CDR3 DNA reads as TGTGCCAGTAGTACGGAGTTAGGCTACGAGCAGTACTTC. Translating it yields CASSTELGYEQYF.

The rearrangement joins TRBV10-2 to TRBJ2-3, with 7 bases aligning to TRBD2. From germline, CDR1 is WSHSY and CDR2 SAAADI. The CDR3 spans 14 residues. V gave up 6 bases and J gave up 0 bases; unmatched junction bases: 3. The DNA for the CDR3 is TGCGCCAGCAGGTCTAGCGGAAGCACAGATACGCAGTATTTT. This sequence encodes CASRSSGSTDTQYF.

The chain uses TRBV7-2 and TRBJ2-5; 10 nucleotides align to TRBD2. The CDR3 is 15 residues long. Germline V CDR1 and CDR2: SGHTA, FQGNSA. J gave up 4 bases and V 5 bases, and 7 bases lay outside the gene matches. The CDR3 is CASSTPSGSLETQYF. In nucleotides, the CDR3 is TGTGCCAGCAGCACACCTAGCGGGAGTTTAGAGACCCAGTACTTC. Using reference TRBV7-2 and TRBJ2-5 for the parts outside the CDR3, the full variable domain is GAGVSQSPSNKVTEKGKDVELRCDPISGHTALYWYRQSLGQGLEFLIYFQGNSAPDKSGLPSDRFSAERTGGSVSTLTIQRTQQEDSAVYLCASSTPSGSLETQYFGPGTRLLVL.

The rearrangement uses TRBV14 and TRBJ1-3; D might be TRBD1 (5 bases). There are 15 residues in the CDR3. Germline V gene data show CDR1 as SGHDN and CDR2 as FVKESK. The V and J ends lost 1 base and 4 bases respectively, with 11 bases between them. The CDR3 DNA follows: TGTGCCAGCAGCCAAGCGGACAATTCGGGAAACACCATATATTTT. Protein sequence: CASSQADNSGNTIYF.

The rearrangement uses TRBV5-8 and TRBJ1-4; TRBD1 is a possible D gene (6 bases). V was cut by 4 bases and J by 7 bases, with 20 bases left in between. This CDR3 has 16 amino acids. Germline V gene data show CDR1 as SGHTS and CDR2 as YDEGEE. The CDR3 DNA reads TGTGCCAGCAGCGCGTTTTTGGCACAGGGTGTTGAAAAACTGTTTTTT. Its translation: CASSAFLAQGVEKLFF.

This chain uses TRBV12-2 with TRBJ2-7; the D call of TRBD2 is as the table states it, not checked on the DNA. TRBV12-2 is a documented pseudogene. The CDR3 is 13 amino acids. The CDR3 loop is CASRLLRFDEQYF. The CDR3 DNA follows: TGTGCAAGTCGCCTGCTGCGGTTCGACGAGCAGTACTTC.

The chain uses TRBV2 and TRBJ2-2, with a tentative D call TRBD2 (6 bases). The ends were cut back, 0 bases at V and 2 bases at J, with 13 bases in the middle. Germline-derived CDR1 and CDR2 are SNHLY and FYNNEI. The CDR3 has 17 amino acids. DNA for the CDR3: TGTGCCAGCAGTGAAGCCCTTCTAGCGCCTAACACCGGGGAGCTGTTTTTT. It is translated as CASSEALLAPNTGELFF. Supplemented by reference TRBV2 and TRBJ2-2, the full variable domain reads EPEVTQTPSHQVTQMGQEVILRCVPISNHLYFYWYRQILGQKVEFLVSFYNNEISEKSEIFDDQFSVERPDGSNFTLKIRSTKLEDSAMYFCASSEALLAPNTGELFFGEGSRLTVL.

As DNA, the CDR3 is TGTGCCAGCAGTTACGCATCGACTAGCGAGGGGGAGACCCAGTACTTC. Residues: CASSYASTSEGETQYF. This rearrangement joins TRBV6-5 to TRBJ2-5, with 8 bases aligning to TRBD2. V dropped 2 bases and J dropped 5; count of bases not matched to a gene: 10. Germline CDR1 MNHEY, CDR2 SVGAGI. CDR3 length equals 16 residues.

The V and J genes are TRBV30 and TRBJ1-3; no clear D gene. Trimming removed 5 bases from V and 0 bases from J, with 17 bases in between. The germline V gene encodes CDR1 GTSNPN and CDR2 SVGIG (reference sequence). This CDR3 has 16 amino acids. Here the CDR3 DNA reads TGTGCCTGGTCATCGTCCGCACAAGTCTCTGGAAACACCATATATTTT. This translates into CAWSSSAQVSGNTIYF.

This rearrangement joins TRBV9 to TRBJ2-2; weak D call: TRBD2 (5 bases). The CDR3 is 16 residues long. Trimming pared 0 bases from V and 2 bases from J, leaving 11 bases between. CDR1 is SGDLS and CDR2 is YYNGEE in the germline V gene. The CDR3 reads CASSVGASRNTGELFF. The DNA of the CDR3 is TGTGCCAGCAGCGTAGGAGCTAGCAGAAACACCGGGGAGCTGTTTTTT.

This clone has more than one count but fewer than ten. The chain recombines TRBV6-1 with TRBJ1-6; the D gene is possibly TRBD1 (5 bases). The V end was cut by 3 bases, the J end by 14 bases, with 20 bases between. The CDR3 has 15 amino acids. Germline loops: CDR1 MNHNS, CDR2 SASEGT. The CDR3 region is CASSDPRALSLTLHF. The CDR3 DNA is TGTGCCAGCAGTGACCCCAGGGCTCTCTCTCTCACCCTCCACTTT.

The rearrangement joins TRBV10-1 to TRBJ2-1; 12 nucleotides agree with TRBD2. Germline V gene sequence: CDR1 WNHNN, CDR2 SYGVQD (reference sequence). J was trimmed by 4 bases and V by 6 bases; bases with no gene match: 10. The CDR3 covers 17 residues. CDR3 bases: TGCGCCAGCAGCCCCGGGACTAGCGGGTTATGGTACAATGAGCAGTTCTTC. Translated: CASSPGTSGLWYNEQFF.

This chain links TRBV2 with TRBJ2-1, with a weak D call TRBD1 (5 bases). Germline V lookup: CDR1 SNHLY, CDR2 FYNNEI. This CDR3 comprises 16 residues. Deletions cut 2 bases from V and 3 bases from J, with 14 bases between. CDR3 in amino acids: CASSESARARYNEQFF. DNA of the CDR3: TGTGCCAGCAGTGAATCGGCCAGGGCGCGCTACAATGAGCAGTTCTTC.

The chain links TRBV5-1 to TRBJ2-1, with 10 bases lining up with TRBD2. Germline CDR1 SGHRS, CDR2 YFSETQ. The CDR3 consists of 15 residues. J gave up 6 bases and V 4 bases, and 7 bases lay outside the gene matches. The CDR3 DNA reads TGCGCCAGCAGCCCCCTAGCGGGAGCGCTCAATGAGCAGTTCTTC. Translated, it gives CASSPLAGALNEQFF.